This T cell receptor (beta chain) was sequenced during a study of early T cells in non-severe SARS-CoV-2 infection. Study context: Bulk RNA isolated from unsorted whole blood underwent sequencing; chains were not paired.

Germline loops: CDR1 SQVTM, CDR2 ANQGSEA. J was trimmed by 7 bases and V by 4 bases; bases with no gene match: 0. The CDR3 is made up of 11 amino acids. Via MiXCR, TCRdb re-called the 5' RACE reads, giving one row per CDR3 protein. The sample records some 60,000 distinct CDR3 sequences, under 10% being singletons. The specimen sequenced was whole blood. The chain links TRBV29-1 to TRBJ2-4, with TRBD1 matching over 8 bases. This TCR came from an adult who was a healthcare worker with PCR-confirmed SARS-CoV-2 infection or an uninfected control (not recorded which). The DNA of the CDR3 is TGCAGCGTTGGACAGGGGAACATTCAGTACTTC. This encodes CSVGQGNIQYF. The whole variable domain, filled in from reference TRBV29-1 and TRBJ2-4, reads SAVISQKPSRDICQRGTSLTIQCQVDSQVTMMFWYRQQPGQSLTLIATANQGSEATYESGFVIDKFPISRPNLTFSTLTVSNMSPEDSSIYLCSVGQGNIQYFGAGTRLSVL.